The clone carrying this T cell receptor (beta chain) was counted only a few times. The data originate from a study of cytomegalovirus exposure and HLA in healthy donors. CDR1 is PRHDT, CDR2 FYEKMQ, per germline (reference sequence). This CDR3 spans 14 amino acids. The V gene lost 1 base and the J gene lost 3 bases, with 6 bases spanning the gap. PCR used 60 Vbeta primers and 13 Jbeta primers. Sequencing used immunoSEQ multiplex PCR; TCRdb keeps in-frame clones, though not all of them. Altogether approximately 110,000 clones are present, 67% being singletons, with the ten largest covering roughly 8.3%.

The chain carries TRBV13 and TRBJ2-2; D call uncertain. This TCR was sampled from a man between 18 and 35 years old in good health and CMV-seropositive. Sequenced: PBMCs. Written as DNA, the CDR3 is TGTGCCAGCAGCTTAGCCCTCTACACCGGGGAGCTGTTTTTT. Translating gives CASSLALYTGELFF.